This T cell receptor beta chain was identified in a study of post-analysis software for immune sequencing data. Study overall: The courses of disease that were included comprised relapsing-remitting, secondary progressive and progressive-relapsing multiple sclerosis.

Unique molecular identifiers were built into the TCR beta cDNA libraries. Via MiXCR, TCRdb re-called the PCR reads, giving one row per CDR3 protein. The data contain 550,000 to 700,000 distinct CDR3 sequences, roughly 40% of them singletons. From germline, CDR1 is SGHDN and CDR2 FVKESK. This CDR3 contains 16 residues. V dropped 1 base and J dropped 4 bases, with 15 bases sitting between them. Regarding this clonotype: The antigen is undetermined.

Study-level points and caveats: Under the F measure, samples that were prepared in one batch clustered strongly together. Relative to controls, patients had five TRBV segments at higher frequency, with TRBV5-6, TRBV5-1 and TRBV20-1 among these.

Material: blood. The chain joins TRBV14 to TRBJ2-3; weak D call: TRBD2 (7 bases). This sequence was found in a girl aged 5-17 years with multiple sclerosis. The CDR3 sequence is CASSQVSGGASDTQYF. The CDR3 DNA sequence: TGTGCCAGCAGCCAAGTCTCTGGGGGGGCCTCAGATACGCAGTATTTT. The full variable domain, completed using reference TRBV14 and TRBJ2-3, is EAGVTQFPSHSVIEKGQTVTLRCDPISGHDNLYWYRRVMGKEIKFLLHFVKESKQDESGMPNNRFLAERTGGTYSTLKVQPAELEDSGVYFCASSQVSGGASDTQYFGPGTRLTVL.